These 20 T cell receptor beta chains share one sample of origin, sequenced in a study of blood T cell repertoires in COVID-19. Profiled with immunoSEQ multiplex PCR; TCRdb holds only in-frame clones, not every one. The repertoire holds a few hundred thousand clones, with 70% to 85% as singletons. The sequenced sample consisted of peripheral blood. The receptors shown here come from a woman in her thirties or forties who had recovered from COVID-19.

This clone was counted once. This rearrangement joins TRBV19 to TRBJ1-4; 8 bases match TRBD1. Germline lookup yields CDR1 LNHDA and CDR2 SQIVND (reference sequence). The V gene end was trimmed by 5 bases and the J gene end by 14 bases; junction bases not matched to a gene: 7. The CDR3 covers 12 residues. CDR3 DNA sequence: TGTGCCAGTAGTTCCCGGACAGGGAGTCTGTTTTTT. Its protein product is CASSSRTGSLFF.

The CDR3 DNA is TGCGCCAGCAGTTCAGGGGCGAACGACTATAATGGCTACACCTTC. Encoded protein: CASSSGANDYNGYTF. V and J are TRBV5-1 and TRBJ1-2; a possible D gene is TRBD1 (6 bases). The germline gives CDR1 SGHRS, CDR2 YFSETQ. The CDR3 sequence is 15 residues long. Deletions cut 5 bases from V and 6 bases from J, with 20 bases between.

J is TRBJ1-2 and V is TRBV19; tentative D call: TRBD1 (6 bases). The V gene lost 5 bases and the J gene lost 4 bases, with 11 bases spanning the gap. The CDR3 length is 13 residues. Germline CDR1 is LNHDA and CDR2 is SQIVND (reference sequence). The CDR3 DNA follows: TGTGCCAGTAGTCGGACAGAGCTCTATGGCTACACCTTC. Encoded protein: CASSRTELYGYTF.

The chain couples TRBV11-3 to TRBJ2-3; no definite D call. Trimming cost V 1 base and J 4 bases, with 9 bases left between them. The CDR3 loop spans 14 amino acids. Germline loops: CDR1 SGHNT, CDR2 YENEEA. The CDR3: CASSLVSTADTQYF. CDR3 nucleotide sequence: TGTGCCAGCAGCTTAGTAAGTACAGCAGATACGCAGTATTTT.

V and J are TRBV7-2 and TRBJ1-2, with unresolved D. V gave up 1 base and J gave up 0 bases, with 12 bases separating them. Germline V gene data show CDR1 as SGHTA and CDR2 as FQGNSA. The CDR3 contains 16 residues. CDR3 sequence (DNA): TGTGCCAGCAGCTTAGTTATGGCAGGAACTAACTATGGCTACACCTTC. This translates into CASSLVMAGTNYGYTF.

This CDR3 is CASRQGRENIQYF. CDR3 DNA: TGTGCCAGCAGACAGGGTCGGGAAAACATTCAGTACTTC. The chain links TRBV28 to TRBJ2-4; TRBD1 might be the D (6 bases). This CDR3 contains 13 residues. The V end was cut by 6 bases, the J end by 5 bases, with 11 bases between. Looked up from germline, CDR1 is MDHEN and CDR2 is SYDVKM.

This chain uses TRBV4-3 with TRBJ1-4; D not certain. Germline V lookup: CDR1 LGHNA, CDR2 YSLEER. CDR3 length: 15 residues. Trimming removed 1 base from V and 8 bases from J, with 14 bases in between. The CDR3 spells CASSQVWLSGEKLFF. The CDR3 DNA sequence: TGCGCCAGCAGCCAAGTATGGCTATCCGGGGAAAAACTGTTTTTT.

The chain recombines TRBV18 with TRBJ1-2; possibly TRBD1 for D (6 bases). The CDR3 runs 15 residues. The V and J ends lost 4 bases and 0 bases respectively, with 12 bases between them. The germline gives CDR1 KGHSH, CDR2 LQKENI. CDR3 residues: CASSLGQPPNYGYTF. The CDR3 region has the DNA TGTGCCAGCTCACTAGGACAGCCGCCTAACTATGGCTACACCTTC.

This clone was observed a handful of times. The V and J genes are TRBV13 and TRBJ2-5; D is unclear. The CDR3 spans 13 residues. CDR1 and CDR2 (germline): PRHDT, FYEKMQ (reference sequence). Trimming pared 2 bases from V and 3 bases from J, leaving 7 bases between. The CDR3 DNA is TGTGCCAGCAGCTTACTCGCAGAAGAGACCCAGTACTTC. Translation: CASSLLAEETQYF.

This chain links TRBV27 with TRBJ1-5; 7 bases fit TRBD1. V lost 5 bases to trimming and J lost 6 bases; unmatched junction nucleotides: 7. The CDR3 loop spans 14 amino acids. The germline V gene has CDR1 MNHEY and CDR2 SMNVEV (reference sequence). The CDR3 region has the DNA TGTGCCAGCAGTCTAGCCAGGGGGGCTCAGCCCCAGCATTTT. This encodes CASSLARGAQPQHF.

V usage is TRBV2 and J usage is TRBJ1-4; 8 bases map to TRBD1. Losses at the gene ends were 6 bases for V and 0 bases for J; bases not matched to a gene: 6. Germline V CDR1 and CDR2: SNHLY, FYNNEI. The CDR3 totals 16 residues. In DNA form, the CDR3 reads TGTGCCAGCAGCAGACAGGGGACTGCAACTAATGAAAAACTGTTTTTT. This sequence encodes CASSRQGTATNEKLFF.

V and J are TRBV19 and TRBJ1-2, with a possible D match to TRBD1 (5 bases). CDR1 is LNHDA and CDR2 is SQIVND in the germline V gene (reference sequence). Trimming cost V 3 bases and J 6 bases, with 17 bases left between them. CDR3 size: 15 residues. DNA for the CDR3: TGTGCCAGTAGTATCGGGTGGTCGGGGGTAAATGGCTACACCTTC. Translating gives CASSIGWSGVNGYTF.

This chain joins TRBV6-1 and TRBJ2-1; no definite D call. This CDR3 spans 12 amino acids. CDR1 is MNHNS, CDR2 SASEGT, per germline. Trimming stripped 3 bases from V and 7 bases from J, with 7 bases between. CDR3 DNA: TGTGCCAGCAGTGATTTGTCGAATGAGCAGTTCTTC. Protein: CASSDLSNEQFF.

This clone was observed a few times. The chain joins TRBV7-9 to TRBJ1-5; D is uncertain. CDR3 length: 13 amino acids. Germline CDR1 and CDR2: SEHNR and FQNEAQ (reference sequence). The V end was cut by 5 bases, the J end by 9 bases, with 14 bases between. Written as DNA, the CDR3 is TGTGCCAGCAGCCAATCCACTCGAGGGCCCCAGCATTTT. Translating it yields CASSQSTRGPQHF.

This clone showed up just once. The rearrangement joins TRBV15 to TRBJ1-2, with a tentative D call TRBD1 (5 bases). The V gene lost 0 bases and the J gene lost 4 bases, with 12 bases spanning the gap. The CDR3 consists of 15 residues. Germline V gives CDR1 LNHNV, CDR2 YYDKDF (reference sequence). The CDR3 region is CATSRERGGGYGYTF. As DNA, the CDR3 is TGTGCCACCAGCAGAGAAAGGGGCGGGGGCTATGGCTACACCTTC. Supplemented by reference TRBV15 and TRBJ1-2, the full variable domain reads DAMVIQNPRYQVTQFGKPVTLSCSQTLNHNVMYWYQQKSSQAPKLLFHYYDKDFNNEADTPDNFQSRRPNTSFCFLDIRSPGLGDTAMYLCATSRERGGGYGYTFGSGTRLTVV.

The chain is built from TRBV2 and TRBJ2-2; tentatively, D is TRBD2 (6 bases). Per germline, CDR1 SNHLY and CDR2 FYNNEI. The germline V and J ends were trimmed by 2 bases and 3 bases, with 13 bases remaining between them. This CDR3 comprises 16 residues. CDR3 residues: CASSESATGDTGELFF. In nucleotides, the CDR3 is TGTGCCAGCAGTGAATCGGCGACGGGAGACACCGGGGAGCTGTTTTTT.

The V call is TRBV25-1, the J call TRBJ2-3; TRBD2 matches at 11 bases. This CDR3 is built from 17 residues. V dropped 3 bases and J dropped 0; count of bases not matched to a gene: 5. Germline-derived CDR1 and CDR2 are MGHDK and SYGVNS. In DNA, the CDR3 is TGTGCCAGCAGTGAGACTAGCGGGACGTATAGCACAGATACGCAGTATTTT. Translated: CASSETSGTYSTDTQYF.

V is TRBV18 and J is TRBJ2-4; 9 bases agree with TRBD2. The CDR3 is 20 residues long. CDR1 is KGHSH, CDR2 LQKENI, per germline. With V trimmed by 2 bases and J by 0 bases, 14 bases remained unmatched. The CDR3 sequence: CASSPGVAGDIFGAKNIQYF. The CDR3 DNA reads TGTGCCAGCTCACCAGGGGTAGCGGGGGACATCTTTGGAGCCAAAAACATTCAGTACTTC.

This rearrangement joins TRBV5-4 to TRBJ1-4; 7 bases fit TRBD1. V lost 3 bases and J lost 0; bases outside the gene matches: 5. The CDR3 consists of 16 residues. CDR1 SGHNT and CDR2 YYREEE come from the germline V gene (reference sequence). CDR3 in amino acids: CASSYRQGSTNEKLFF. CDR3 DNA sequence: TGTGCCAGCAGCTACCGACAGGGATCAACTAATGAAAAACTGTTTTTT.

V gene TRBV7-9 combines with J gene TRBJ2-7, with D possibly matching TRBD1 (5 bases). The CDR3 spans 12 residues. V was trimmed by 1 base and J by 8 bases, leaving 9 bases between them. CDR1 and CDR2 (germline): SEHNR, FQNEAQ (reference sequence). In nucleotides, the CDR3 is TGTGCCAGCAGCTTAGATTCAGGGAAGCAGTACTTC. Translation gives CASSLDSGKQYF.